This T cell receptor (beta chain) was obtained from a study of CD8+ T cells in alopecia areata. V gave up 3 bases and J gave up 1 base, with 5 bases separating them. This CDR3 comprises 12 residues. Germline V gene sequence: CDR1 SQVTM, CDR2 ANQGSEA. The sample holds one count of this clone. Extraction of RNA preceded its reverse transcription into cDNA, which served as the sequencing template. The assay was immunoSEQ multiplex PCR, and TCRdb's table has in-frame clones only and misses some. The table records some 150,000 clones, around 50% of them present only once. The chain uses TRBV29-1 and TRBJ2-3; D call uncertain. The specimen was CD4+ T cells sorted from blood, collected at week 0. The TCR comes from a human donor with alopecia areata. The CDR3 loop is CSVETGTDTQYF. The CDR3 DNA is TGCAGCGTTGAGACTGGCACAGATACGCAGTATTTT.